A selection of T cell receptor beta chains follows, all from one sample in a study of beta chain features in type 1 diabetes. The assay was immunoSEQ multiplex PCR, and TCRdb's table has in-frame clones only and misses some. The sample lists about 47,000 clones, 35% to 55% occurring once. Sequencing input: stem cell memory CD4+ T cells from blood. The receptors were sampled from a man aged 30 to 45 with type 1 diabetes. CDR3s leave out the opening cysteine and the closing phenylalanine or tryptophan.

v_gene	j_gene	CDR3aa
TRBV27	TRBJ1-2	ASSLGTGGAINYGYT
TRBV19	TRBJ2-1	ASSSGRGLESSYNEQF
TRBV28	TRBJ2-7	ASSLGRLYEQY
TRBV18	TRBJ2-7	ASSPGESYEQY
TRBV5-1	TRBJ2-7	ASSLRGNPYEQY
TRBV7-7	TRBJ2-5	ASSRGTGGAETQY
TRBV4-3	TRBJ2-1	ASSQDFLAGGDEQF
TRBV27	TRBJ2-7	ASSLRAGGQGPIRSYEQY
TRBV5-1	TRBJ2-7	ASSFAGYLAEQY
TRBV6-1	TRBJ2-7	ASSDRVFYEQY
TRBV4-1	TRBJ2-1	ASSQESGVLRF
TRBV7-9	TRBJ2-5	ASSLEGSAWQTQY
TRBV7-2	TRBJ2-5	ASSKLARQETQY
TRBV7-2	TRBJ1-1	ASSSSGQGRAF
TRBV5-1	TRBJ2-6	ASSLAGTGGAGANVLT
TRBV5-1	TRBJ2-5	ASSLFQPQQEAQY
TRBV7-2	TRBJ2-7	ASRKTGTSYEQY
TRBV29-1	TRBJ1-1	SVGQGNTEAF
TRBV5-1	TRBJ2-5	ASSLVGAQETQY
TRBV6-1	TRBJ2-3	ASSLTGATDTQY
TRBV5-6	TRBJ2-3	ASSRTAYTRTDTQY
TRBV9	TRBJ2-2	ASSVLGLAANTGELF
TRBV30	TRBJ2-7	AWSADSLYEQY
TRBV9	TRBJ2-2	ASSDYSGSLTGELF
TRBV23-1	TRBJ2-2	ATGGYRQDNTGELF
TRBV30	TRBJ1-2	AWSAYGTGYGYT
TRBV19	TRBJ2-7	ASSRLSTGAEQY
TRBV7-2	TRBJ1-1	ASSPRRSGEAF
TRBV20-1	TRBJ2-7	SARYTYEQY
TRBV5-4	TRBJ2-1	ASSSNTYNEQF
TRBV25-1	TRBJ2-3	ASSDRGFSADTQY
TRBV28	TRBJ1-2	ASFGAGVSLYT
TRBV28	TRBJ1-5	ASSLSDQPQH
TRBV28	TRBJ2-6	ASSPPTGSSGANVLT
TRBV13	TRBJ1-1	ASSPGVRLF
TRBV6-1	TRBJ2-7	ASNNIQNYEQY
TRBV4-2	TRBJ2-7	ASRQAGTGSYEQY
TRBV7-8	TRBJ1-5	ASSPGTGINQPQH
TRBV5-4	TRBJ2-7	ASSLNRGVYEQY
TRBV18	TRBJ2-5	ASSPGPETQY
TRBV19	TRBJ1-1	ATSGRETEAF
TRBV27	TRBJ1-1	ASSLYGLNTEAF
TRBV2	TRBJ2-2	ASSGDSGTGELF
TRBV7-6	TRBJ1-4	ASSSRATTNEKLF
TRBV14	TRBJ1-1	ASSQFQGALNTEAF
TRBV5-1	TRBJ2-5	ASSLEAGRETQY
TRBV5-1	TRBJ2-1	ASSWGQGYNEQF
TRBV5-1	TRBJ2-1	ASSRRTSGAGNEQF
TRBV28	TRBJ1-2	ASSLGTDYGYT
TRBV4-1	TRBJ1-1	ASSHRQALNTEAF
TRBV2	TRBJ2-3	ASSSTSGSWTDTQY
TRBV19	TRBJ2-5	ASSIFARGMETQY
TRBV7-8	TRBJ2-1	ASSLGQGIEQF
TRBV14	TRBJ2-5	ASSQDSYQETQY
TRBV5-1	TRBJ1-4	ASTLAGAGYEKLF
TRBV5-1	TRBJ2-7	ASSGSDRRIEQY
TRBV5-6	TRBJ2-7	ASSLATGGGGFIYEQY
TRBV5-6	TRBJ2-7	ASTEWGFQDYEQY
TRBV5-1	TRBJ2-7	ASSFDRGYEQY